This T cell receptor (beta chain) was documented in a study of blood T cell repertoires in COVID-19 (dated by TCRdb to the early 2020s). Study-wide context: Collaborator samples came from the United States, Italy and Spain and covered acute and convalescent phases of COVID-19. The prospective study material was composed of cDNA or gDNA derived from T cells, B-cell-depleted T cells, or PBMCs. Deeply sampled blood TCRbeta repertoires from subjects exposed to, actively infected with, or recovered from COVID-19 were included in the dataset. A freely available public database, intended as a resource for researchers studying the immune response to SARS-CoV-2, is where the repertoires were released. Samples were obtained from the ongoing ImmuneRACE study (first 160 participants) and from about 1,300 subjects provided by 6 global collaborators. The sample metadata nearly always contained a de-identified subject ID, COVID-19 status, age in years and sex. Where HLA class I and class II types were available, the types were taken from metadata supplied by the sample provider, not from assay-based typing.

With regard to this clone: Its antigen has not been determined. No clone much larger than this one lies a single base away; base qualities are absent.

In Seattle, one collaborating source enrolled patients while the infection was active and tracked those patients longitudinally over the course of disease. Collaborating institutions collected whole blood in K2EDTA tubes following their own protocols. For TCRbeta analysis, collaborator samples were shipped as frozen whole blood, as isolated PBMCs, or as DNA extracted from either sample type. The immunoSEQ Assay, a bias-controlled multiplex PCR, was used to amplify TCRbeta CDR3 regions from genomic DNA. The authors' analysis ran thus. The number of nucleated cells in each sample was estimated from the amplification of reference gene primers within the assay. To quantify the absolute abundance of each unique TCRbeta CDR3 rearrangement, sequence reads were collapsed and filtered. For each sample, productive Simpson clonality was calculated as the square root of Simpson's diversity index over productive rearrangements. Imported from immuneACCESS, the table was reduced by TCRdb to in-frame sequences with V and J called. These copies leave out some clones; in studies compared against another copy, an unresolved V gene accounts for under half, and the cause of the remainder is not known. V, J and clone size reflect that table, while D and trimming were determined from the DNA. The sample profile shows around 50,000 clones; approximately 93% of them were found once. Jointly, the top ten make up roughly 0.99% of the sample.

Summary of the overall study and its limitations: The quantity of clinical and demographic metadata differed by source and by participant and was supplied without curation.

Sequenced material: peripheral blood. The receptor was isolated from a man aged 60 to 75 with COVID-19, enrolled during active disease.

The sequence in DNA is TGTGCCTGGAGTGTAAAAGGGGGCTGGGGCTACACCTTC. It specifies CAWSVKGGWGYTF. Recombination joined TRBV30 with TRBJ1-2, with TRBD1 matching 7 junction bases. The CDR3 sequence holds 13 residues, the cysteine and phenylalanine included. The read is trimmed to its CDR3 DNA, 39 bases read in frame from base 1. Taken from the germline V gene (reference sequence), the CDR1 and CDR2 loops are GTSNPN and SVGIG. Unmatched junction bases come to 6, with V trimmed by 0 bases and J by 8 bases. When the CDR3 is completed using the reference TRBV30 and TRBJ1-2 genes on either side, the full variable domain is SQTIHQWPATLVQPVGSPLSLECTVEGTSNPNLYWYRQAAGRGLQLLFYSVGIGQISSEVPQNLSASRPQDRQFILSSKKLLLSDSGFYLCAWSVKGGWGYTFGSGTRLTVV.